This T cell receptor (beta chain) appears in the sequencing data of a study of blood T cell repertoires in COVID-19 (dated by TCRdb to 2020 to 2022). Describing the broader study: Samples from collaborators originated in the United States, Italy and Spain and spanned both the acute and convalescent phases of COVID-19. The material from the prospective study consisted of cDNA or gDNA derived from T cells, B-cell-depleted T cells, or PBMCs. The dataset comprised deeply sampled blood TCRbeta repertoires from subjects exposed to, actively infected with, or recovered from COVID-19. A freely available public database, intended as a resource for researchers studying the immune response to SARS-CoV-2, is where the repertoires were released. Samples came from the ongoing ImmuneRACE study (first 160 participants) plus 1,254 subjects from 6 global collaborators. The sample metadata nearly always contained a de-identified subject ID, COVID-19 status, age in years and sex. Where available, HLA class I and class II types were obtained from metadata supplied by the sample provider rather than from assay-based typing. Results and caveats for the whole study, not just this receptor: The quantity of clinical and demographic metadata differed by source and by participant and was supplied without curation.

TCRbeta CDR3 regions were amplified from genomic DNA using the immunoSEQ Assay, a bias-controlled multiplex PCR. In the authors' own workflow: The number of nucleated cells in each sample was estimated by amplification of reference gene primers within the assay. To quantify the absolute abundance of each unique TCRbeta CDR3 rearrangement, sequence reads were collapsed and filtered. For each sample, productive Simpson clonality was calculated by taking the square root of Simpson's diversity index across productive rearrangements. TCRdb's version of the immuneACCESS table is confined to in-frame rearrangements and falls short of the full clone set. An unresolved V gene accounts for under half of the shortfall where checked; the remainder is of unknown origin. V and J calls and clone size come straight from that table; D and trimming were deduced from the DNA. The sample data list approximately 120,000 clones, and almost 70% of these were observed just once. The ten largest clones take up about 2.2% of the sample.

The germline V gene (reference sequence) specifies LGHDT as CDR1 and YNNKEL as CDR2. The V and J ends are trimmed by 2 bases and 3 bases, leaving 13 bases between them. The CDR3 contains 15 residues, cysteine and phenylalanine counted. Of the read, only the CDR3 DNA is kept; its 45 bases are in frame from base 1. This clone has more than one count but fewer than ten. No antigen is known for it. Base qualities are not provided; no much larger clone lies one nucleotide away. The collaborating institutions used their own protocols to collect whole blood in K2EDTA tubes. For TCRbeta analysis, collaborators shipped samples in one of three forms: frozen whole blood, isolated PBMCs, or DNA extracted from either of those sample types.

The sample was peripheral blood. The TCR sequence derives from a woman between 70 and 85 years old with acute or convalescent COVID-19. The chain is assembled from TRBV3-1 (or the pseudogene TRBV3-2) and TRBJ2-5, and perhaps TRBD2 as D gene, on 5 matching bases. CDR3 protein: CASSQFLLGEETQYF. The nucleotide sequence reads as follows: TGTGCCAGCAGCCAATTCTTGCTGGGAGAAGAGACCCAGTACTTC.